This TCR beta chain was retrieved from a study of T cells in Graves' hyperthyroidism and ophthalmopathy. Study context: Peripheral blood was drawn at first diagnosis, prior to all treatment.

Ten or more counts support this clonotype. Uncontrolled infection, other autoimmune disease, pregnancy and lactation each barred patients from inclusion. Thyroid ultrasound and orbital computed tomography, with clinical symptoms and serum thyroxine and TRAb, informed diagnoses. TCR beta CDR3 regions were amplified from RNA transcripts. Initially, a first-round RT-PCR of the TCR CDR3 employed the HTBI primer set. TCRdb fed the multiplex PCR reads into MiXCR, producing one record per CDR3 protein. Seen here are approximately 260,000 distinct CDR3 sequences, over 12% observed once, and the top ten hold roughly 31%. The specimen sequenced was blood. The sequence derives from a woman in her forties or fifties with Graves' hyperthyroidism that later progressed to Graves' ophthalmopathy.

Here the CDR3 DNA reads TGTGCCAGCAGTGAAGCACCCCCGGGACAGGGTGGGAAGACCCAGTACTTC. Its translation is CASSEAPPGQGGKTQYF. The rearrangement joins TRBV6-1 to TRBJ2-5; TRBD1 matches 9 bases. V dropped 0 bases and J dropped 6; count of bases not matched to a gene: 11. CDR3 size: 17 residues. The germline V gene has CDR1 MNHNS and CDR2 SASEGT.